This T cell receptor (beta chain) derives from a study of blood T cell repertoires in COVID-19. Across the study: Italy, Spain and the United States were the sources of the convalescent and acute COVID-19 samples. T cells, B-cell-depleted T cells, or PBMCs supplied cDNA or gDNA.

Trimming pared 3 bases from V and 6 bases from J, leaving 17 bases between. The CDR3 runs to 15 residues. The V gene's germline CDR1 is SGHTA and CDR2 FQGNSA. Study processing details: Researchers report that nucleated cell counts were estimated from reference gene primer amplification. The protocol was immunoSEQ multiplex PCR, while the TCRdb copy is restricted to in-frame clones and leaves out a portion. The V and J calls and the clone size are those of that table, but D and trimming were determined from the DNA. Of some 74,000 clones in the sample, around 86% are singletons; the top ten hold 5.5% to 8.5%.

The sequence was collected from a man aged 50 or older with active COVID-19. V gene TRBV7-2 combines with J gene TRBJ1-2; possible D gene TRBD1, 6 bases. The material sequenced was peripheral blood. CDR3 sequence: CASSFSLRGTDGYTF. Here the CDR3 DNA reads TGTGCCAGCAGCTTCTCTCTCAGGGGAACGGATGGCTACACCTTC.